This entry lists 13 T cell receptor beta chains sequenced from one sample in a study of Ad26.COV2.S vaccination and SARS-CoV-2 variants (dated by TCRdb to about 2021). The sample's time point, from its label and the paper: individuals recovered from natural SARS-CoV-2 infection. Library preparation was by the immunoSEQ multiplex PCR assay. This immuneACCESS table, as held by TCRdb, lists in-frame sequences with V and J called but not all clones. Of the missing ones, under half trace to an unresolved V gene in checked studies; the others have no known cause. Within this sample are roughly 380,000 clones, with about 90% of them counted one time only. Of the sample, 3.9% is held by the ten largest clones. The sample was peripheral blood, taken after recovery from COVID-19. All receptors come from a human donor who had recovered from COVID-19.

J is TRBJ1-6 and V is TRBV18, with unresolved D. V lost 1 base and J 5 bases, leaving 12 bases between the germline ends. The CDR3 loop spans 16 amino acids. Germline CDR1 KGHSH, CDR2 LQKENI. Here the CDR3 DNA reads TGTGCCAGCTCACCACGCCAGCGAGGAGATAATTCACCCCTCCACTTT. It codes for CASSPRQRGDNSPLHF.

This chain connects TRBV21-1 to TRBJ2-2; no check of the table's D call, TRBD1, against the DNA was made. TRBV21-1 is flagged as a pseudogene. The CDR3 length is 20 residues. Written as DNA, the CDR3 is TGTGCCAGCAGCAAAAGGCTAAAACGGATGGGCAGGCGGAACACCGGGGAGCTGTTTTTT. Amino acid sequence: CASSKRLKRMGRRNTGELFF.

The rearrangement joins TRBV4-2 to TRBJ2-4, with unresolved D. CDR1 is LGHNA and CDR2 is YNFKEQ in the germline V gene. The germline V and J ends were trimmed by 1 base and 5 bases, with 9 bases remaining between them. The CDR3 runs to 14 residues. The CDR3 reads CASSQGDGENIQYF. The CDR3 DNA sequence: TGTGCCAGCAGCCAAGGTGACGGAGAAAACATTCAGTACTTC.

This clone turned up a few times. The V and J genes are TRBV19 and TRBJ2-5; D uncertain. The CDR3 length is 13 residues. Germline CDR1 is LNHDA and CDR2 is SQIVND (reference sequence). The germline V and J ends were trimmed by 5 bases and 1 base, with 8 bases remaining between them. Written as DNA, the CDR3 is TGTGCCAGTAGTGCCTCTAGCCAAGAGACCCAGTACTTC. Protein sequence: CASSASSQETQYF.

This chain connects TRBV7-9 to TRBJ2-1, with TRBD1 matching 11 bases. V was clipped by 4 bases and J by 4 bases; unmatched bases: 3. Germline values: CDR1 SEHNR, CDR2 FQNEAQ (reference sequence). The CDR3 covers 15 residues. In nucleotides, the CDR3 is TGTGCCAGCAGCTCGGGACAGGGGGGATACAATGAGCAGTTCTTC. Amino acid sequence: CASSSGQGGYNEQFF.

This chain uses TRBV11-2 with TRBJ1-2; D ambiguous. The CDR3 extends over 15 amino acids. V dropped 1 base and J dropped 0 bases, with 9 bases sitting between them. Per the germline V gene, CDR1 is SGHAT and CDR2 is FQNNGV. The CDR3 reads CASSLAHGANYGYTF. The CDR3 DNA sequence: TGTGCCAGCAGCTTAGCTCACGGCGCTAACTATGGCTACACCTTC. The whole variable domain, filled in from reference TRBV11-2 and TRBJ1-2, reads EAGVAQSPRYKIIEKRQSVAFWCNPISGHATLYWYQQILGQGPKLLIQFQNNGVVDDSQLPKDRFSAERLKGVDSTLKIQPAKLEDSAVYLCASSLAHGANYGYTFGSGTRLTVV.

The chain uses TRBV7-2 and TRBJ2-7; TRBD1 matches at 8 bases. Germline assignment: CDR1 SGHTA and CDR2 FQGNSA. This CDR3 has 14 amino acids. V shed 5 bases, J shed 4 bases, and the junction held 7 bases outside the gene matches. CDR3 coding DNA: TGTGCCAGCAGCATGGGGACAGGCGGTTACGAGCAGTACTTC. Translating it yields CASSMGTGGYEQYF.

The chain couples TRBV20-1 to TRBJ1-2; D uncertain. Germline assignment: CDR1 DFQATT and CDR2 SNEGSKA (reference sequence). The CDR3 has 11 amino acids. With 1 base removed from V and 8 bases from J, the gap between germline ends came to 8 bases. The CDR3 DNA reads TGCAGTGCTAGAGGGGTGGGAGGCTACACCTTC. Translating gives CSARGVGGYTF.

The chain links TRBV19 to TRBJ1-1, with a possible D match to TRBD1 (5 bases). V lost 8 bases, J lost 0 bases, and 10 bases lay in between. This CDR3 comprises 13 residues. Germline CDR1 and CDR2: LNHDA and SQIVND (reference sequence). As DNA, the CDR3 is TGTGCCAGTCTTCAGGGCATGAACACTGAAGCTTTCTTT. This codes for CASLQGMNTEAFF.

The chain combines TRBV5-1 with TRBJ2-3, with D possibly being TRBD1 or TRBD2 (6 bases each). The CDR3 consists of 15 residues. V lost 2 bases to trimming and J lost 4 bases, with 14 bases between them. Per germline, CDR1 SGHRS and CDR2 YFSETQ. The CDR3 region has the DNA TGCGCCAGCAGCTTCGAGGGGGGCGTGTCAGATACGCAGTATTTT. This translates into CASSFEGGVSDTQYF.

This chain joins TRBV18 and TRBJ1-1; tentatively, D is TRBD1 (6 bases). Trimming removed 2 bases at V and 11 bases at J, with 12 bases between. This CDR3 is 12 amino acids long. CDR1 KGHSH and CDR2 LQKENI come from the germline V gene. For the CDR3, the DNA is TGTGCCAGCTCACCATTACAGGGAGGCGCTTTCTTT. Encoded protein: CASSPLQGGAFF.

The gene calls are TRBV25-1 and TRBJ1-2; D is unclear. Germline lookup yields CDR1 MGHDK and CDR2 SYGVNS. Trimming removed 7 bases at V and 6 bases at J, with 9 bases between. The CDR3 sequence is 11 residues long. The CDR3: CASKAGDGYTF. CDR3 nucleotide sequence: TGTGCCAGCAAGGCCGGGGATGGCTACACCTTC.

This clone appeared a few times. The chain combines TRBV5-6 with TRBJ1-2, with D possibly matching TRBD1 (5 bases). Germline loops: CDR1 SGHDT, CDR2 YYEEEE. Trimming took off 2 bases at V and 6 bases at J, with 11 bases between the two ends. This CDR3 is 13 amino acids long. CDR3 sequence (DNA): TGTGCCAGCAGCTTTGGTACAGGAGATGGCTACACCTTC. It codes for CASSFGTGDGYTF.